The clone carrying this TCR beta chain showed up just once. V was cut by 9 bases and J by 3 bases, with 13 bases left in between. This CDR3 is 13 amino acids long. Germline V CDR1 and CDR2: KGHDR, SFDVKD. The data were taken from a study of type 1 and type 2 diabetes patients. Background on the study: The cohort mixed type 1 diabetes, type 2 diabetes and nondiabetic donors. Magnetic bead positive selection isolated CD4+ or CD8+ T cells from PBMCs. The whole study generated approximately 18 million paired-end reads.

Genomic DNA was the PCR template. Multiplex PCR with 30 forward and 13 reverse primers amplified the TCR beta CDR3. TCRdb ran MiXCR on the multiplex PCR reads and lists one entry per CDR3 protein. Among 250,000 to 300,000 distinct CDR3 sequences, roughly 44% were seen once, and the ten largest hold about 13%. V is TRBV24-1 and J is TRBJ2-5; maybe TRBD2 (6 bases). This clonotype was sampled from a man aged 18 to 29 with type 2 diabetes. The sample comprised peripheral blood mononuclear cells (PBMCs). CDR3 loop: CATGVTGEETQYF. CDR3 nucleotide sequence: TGTGCCACCGGGGTCACGGGGGAAGAGACCCAGTACTTC.